A single sample gave rise to the 28 T cell receptor beta chains below, sequenced in a study of T cell clonality in common variable immunodeficiency. Produced via immunoSEQ multiplex PCR; TCRdb's table is partial and in-frame only. The sample includes some 40,000 clones, none of them occurring once. What was sequenced was peripheral blood mononuclear cells. The receptors originated from a person between 18 and 70 years old in good health.

This clone was seen many times. The read stops 3 residues short of the end of the CDR3; the missing end is completed from the germline J gene. The chain couples TRBV20-1 to TRBJ2-5; D is perhaps TRBD1 (5 bases). This CDR3 spans 13 amino acids. The V end lost 8 bases, the J end lost 7 bases, and 20 bases lay between the germline ends. The germline V gene has CDR1 DFQATT and CDR2 SNEGSKA (reference sequence). The sequenced part of the CDR3 DNA is TGCAGTCGGTCCTTGACAGTATTTGGGACC. Translating gives CSRSLTVFGT. From start to end, the CDR3 is CSRSLTVFGTQYF.

Note on this clone: The observed sequence ends 3 residues before the CDR3 terminus, with the missing tail filled in from the germline J gene. This chain uses TRBV13 with TRBJ2-1; the D gene is possibly TRBD2 (6 bases). The germline CDR1 and CDR2 sequences are PRHDT and FYEKMQ (reference sequence). Deletions cut 5 bases from V and 1 base from J, with 15 bases between. This CDR3 has 16 residues. This CDR3 reads CASSPAIAASYNEQFF. The covered CDR3 bases are TGTGCCAGCAGCCCTGCGATAGCGGCTTCCTACAATGAG.

Many counts were recorded for this clone. The read ends 3 residues before the CDR3 terminus; that terminus is restored from the germline J gene. V usage is TRBV20-1 and J usage is TRBJ2-2; 7 bases match TRBD1. The CDR3 runs to 13 residues. V lost 4 bases, J lost 6 bases, and 5 bases stayed unmatched. Looked up from germline, CDR1 is DFQATT and CDR2 is SNEGSKA (reference sequence). The CDR3 sequence is CSATTGRPGELFF. CDR3 bases read: TGCAGTGCTACGACAGGGCGGCCCGGGGAG.

In its sample, this clone was seen many times. The read stops 3 residues short of the end of the CDR3; the missing end is completed from the germline J gene. The rearrangement joins TRBV27 to TRBJ1-2, with TRBD1 as a possible D gene (5 bases). The CDR3 has 15 residues. Germline V gene data show CDR1 as MNHEY and CDR2 as SMNVEV (reference sequence). Trimming cost V 5 bases and J 4 bases, with 17 bases left between them. The CDR3 here is CASSRRDSIPYGYTF. CDR3 DNA (partial): TGTGCCAGCAGTCGACGCGACAGTATTCCCTATGGC.

This clone was picked up many times. The sequence runs out 3 residues before the end of the CDR3; the remainder is reconstructed from the germline J gene. The rearrangement links TRBV18 to TRBJ1-5, with D unresolved. The germline V gene has CDR1 KGHSH and CDR2 LQKENI. The CDR3 contains 16 residues. V lost 0 bases and J lost 7, with 16 bases in between. CDR3: CASSPPNSQGPQPQHF. The sequenced CDR3 bases are TGTGCCAGCTCACCACCGAACAGCCAAGGTCCCCAGCCC.

This clone was counted ten times or more. The read terminates 3 residues before the CDR3 end, so the remaining end is supplied by the germline J gene. The chain carries TRBV7-2 and TRBJ1-1; 9 bases match TRBD1. From germline, CDR1 is SGHTA and CDR2 FQGNSA. The CDR3 consists of 13 residues. The CDR3 bases that were read are TGTGCCAGCAGCGGGACAGGGAGGTCGGAA. This translates into CASSGTGRSE. From start to end, the CDR3 is CASSGTGRSEAFF. The full variable domain, in which reference TRBV7-2 and TRBJ1-1 provide the parts outside the CDR3, is GAGVSQSPSNKVTEKGKDVELRCDPISGHTALYWYRQSLGQGLEFLIYFQGNSAPDKSGLPSDRFSAERTGGSVSTLTIQRTQQEDSAVYLCASSGTGRSEAFFGQGTRLTVV.

This clone was detected ten times or more. The CDR3 extends 3 residues past the end of the read, so its final part is completed from the germline J gene. The J gene is TRBJ2-5, the V gene TRBV5-1, with a possible D match to TRBD2 (5 bases). V was clipped by 7 bases and J by 3 bases, with 10 bases between them. The germline CDR1 and CDR2 sequences are SGHRS and YFSETQ. CDR3 length equals 12 residues. Here the CDR3 reads CASRLGEETQYF. CDR3 DNA, as far as it was read: TGCGCCAGCCGCCTCGGGGAAGAGACC.

Regarding this clone: The CDR3 end is not reached by the read, which stops 3 residues before it; the germline J gene fills it in. V usage is TRBV10-2 and J usage is TRBJ2-7; the D gene is possibly TRBD2 (5 bases). The CDR3 consists of 11 residues. V was clipped by 6 bases and J by 3 bases, with 6 bases between them. Germline assignment: CDR1 WSHSY and CDR2 SAAADI. CDR3 loop: CASSDYYEQYF. Incomplete CDR3 DNA: TGCGCCAGCAGCGACTACTACGAG.

This clone was seen repeatedly, ten times or more. The CDR3 end is not reached by the read, which stops 3 residues before it; the germline J gene fills it in. The genes are TRBV7-8 and TRBJ1-1; D might be TRBD1 (5 bases). V was shortened by 3 bases and J by 1 base, with 9 bases between the two germline ends. The CDR3 consists of 14 residues. Germline lookup yields CDR1 SGHVS and CDR2 FQNEAQ. The sequenced CDR3 bases are TGTGCCAGCAGCTTGGTGAGGGGGAACACTGAA. Its protein is CASSLVRGNTE. The CDR3 in its entirety is CASSLVRGNTEAFF.

This clone was seen many times. The CDR3 end lies 3 residues beyond the end of the read and is filled in from the germline J gene. J is TRBJ2-7 and V is TRBV28, with 12 bases matching TRBD1. The J segment lost 5 bases and the V segment lost 5 bases, leaving 7 bases of the junction unmatched. The germline V gene has CDR1 MDHEN and CDR2 SYDVKM. The CDR3 has 15 residues. The CDR3 protein is CASSASGTGGNEQYF. CDR3 bases read: TGTGCCAGCAGTGCTTCCGGGACAGGGGGCAACGAG. Variable domain in full (rest from reference TRBV28 and TRBJ2-7): DVKVTQSSRYLVKRTGEKVFLECVQDMDHENMFWYRQDPGLGLRLIYFSYDVKMKEKGDIPEGYSVSREKKERFSLILESASTNQTSMYLCASSASGTGGNEQYFGPGTRLTVT.

This clone was detected ten times or more. The CDR3 end falls 3 residues outside the read, so it is completed with the germline J gene. The chain combines TRBV6-1 with TRBJ1-4, with 9 bases lining up with TRBD1. The CDR3 spans 15 residues. Trimming at V came to 4 bases and at J to 5 bases, leaving 5 bases not matched to a gene. CDR1 is MNHNS and CDR2 is SASEGT in the germline V gene. The covered CDR3 bases are TGTGCCAGCAGTGCGGGACAGGGTGGAAATGAAAAA. As protein: CASSAGQGGNEK. The whole CDR3 sequence reads CASSAGQGGNEKLFF.

The table lists this clone with many counts. The CDR3 extends 3 residues past the end of the read, so its final part is completed from the germline J gene. J is TRBJ2-5 and V is TRBV7-9; 7 nucleotides agree with TRBD1. The CDR3 sequence is 14 residues long. V gave up 7 bases and J gave up 3 bases; unmatched junction bases: 8. Germline values: CDR1 SEHNR, CDR2 FQNEAQ (reference sequence). Partial CDR3 DNA: TGTGCCAGCAACCCAACGACAGGGAAAGAGACC. This codes for CASNPTTGKET. The full CDR3 protein is CASNPTTGKETQYF.

This clone was counted ten times or more. At one end the junction does not follow the germline gene, possibly because of a read error. The read falls 3 residues short of the CDR3 end, and the missing part is taken from the germline J gene. This chain connects TRBV13 to TRBJ1-4; D is ambiguous. The CDR3 covers 15 residues. Germline loops: CDR1 PRHDT, CDR2 FYEKMQ (reference sequence). CDR3 DNA (partial): TGTGCCAGCAGCCTAGGTGGCGGGTATAATGAAAAA. Its protein is CASSLGGGYNEK. The complete CDR3 protein is CASSLGGGYNEKLFF.

This clone was detected only a few times. The CDR3 goes on 3 residues after the read ends, and that part is filled in from the germline J gene. This sequence joins TRBV7-8 and TRBJ1-5; possibly TRBD1 for D (5 bases). V was cut by 5 bases and J by 3 bases, with 17 bases left in between. The CDR3 spans 16 residues. From germline, CDR1 is SGHVS and CDR2 FQNEAQ. The sequenced part of the CDR3 DNA is TGTGCCAGCAGCGTAACAAGAGGGGCTTACAATCAGCCC. Amino acids: CASSVTRGAYNQP. Given in full, the CDR3 is CASSVTRGAYNQPQHF.

This clone was counted only a few times. The sequence runs out 3 residues before the end of the CDR3; the remainder is reconstructed from the germline J gene. The V gene is TRBV5-1, the J gene TRBJ2-5, with TRBD2 matching over 10 bases. The CDR3 consists of 18 residues. Germline CDR1 SGHRS, CDR2 YFSETQ. The V segment lost 5 bases and the J segment 5 bases; nucleotides outside the gene matches: 18. CDR3 bases read: TGCGCCAGCAGAACCCCACCGGGACTAGCGAGGGCGGGGGAGACC. This translates into CASRTPPGLARAGET. The entire CDR3 protein reads CASRTPPGLARAGETQYF.

This clone was seen many times. Read sequence stops 3 residues before the CDR3 end, and the germline J gene provides the missing end. This chain joins TRBV30 and TRBJ2-1; D is unresolved. Germline values: CDR1 GTSNPN, CDR2 SVGIG (reference sequence). The CDR3 spans 11 residues. V gave up 6 bases and J gave up 3 bases, with 6 bases separating them. CDR3 sequence reads: CACSFYNEQFF. The sequenced part of the CDR3 DNA is TGTGCCTGCTCCTTCTACAATGAG.

This clone has more than one count but fewer than ten. The read ends 3 residues shy of where the CDR3 ends; the end is completed using the germline J gene. The rearrangement uses TRBV19 and TRBJ1-2, with D unresolved. The CDR3 is 9 residues long. V dropped 9 bases and J dropped 7 bases, with 6 bases sitting between them. Germline V gene lookup returns CDR1 LNHDA and CDR2 SQIVND (reference sequence). CDR3 protein: CASSRGYTF. The part of the CDR3 DNA that was read is TGTGCCAGCTCGCGTGGC.

About this clone: The read is 3 residues too short to cover the CDR3 end, so that end is filled in from the germline J gene. The V and J genes are TRBV7-9 and TRBJ1-2; a weak D match, TRBD1 (5 bases). Germline V gene sequence: CDR1 SEHNR, CDR2 FQNEAQ (reference sequence). The CDR3 covers 11 residues. The CDR3 DNA, read in part, is TGTGCCAGCGCGGGGGGGTACGAC. It translates to CASAGGYD. The full CDR3 reads CASAGGYDYTF.

This clone was picked up many times. Coverage ceases 3 residues before the CDR3 finishes, and the germline J gene fills in the end. The chain links TRBV10-2 to TRBJ2-1; 12 bases line up with TRBD2. The CDR3 runs to 18 residues. The trim removed 6 bases at V and 0 bases at J, leaving 9 bases unmatched. Germline-derived CDR1 and CDR2 are WSHSY and SAAADI. The CDR3 DNA, read in part, is TGCGCCAGCAGGAAGGGACTAGCGGGCAAAAGCTCCTACAATGAG. This translates into CASRKGLAGKSSYNE. The whole CDR3 protein reads CASRKGLAGKSSYNEQFF.

CDR3 sequence reads: CSARDPNLAGGVNEQFF. The part of the CDR3 DNA that was read is TGCAGTGCTAGAGATCCCAACTTAGCGGGAGGTGTGAATGAG. V gene TRBV20-1 combines with J gene TRBJ2-1; 10 bases are a match to TRBD2. The observed sequence ends 3 residues before the CDR3 terminus, with the missing tail filled in from the germline J gene. V lost 0 bases and J lost 7; bases outside the gene matches: 12. Germline V lookup: CDR1 DFQATT, CDR2 SNEGSKA (reference sequence). This CDR3 region has 17 residues.

This clone was seen repeatedly, ten times or more. The read stops 3 residues short of the end of the CDR3; the missing end is completed from the germline J gene. This chain uses TRBV15 with TRBJ1-3; 9 nucleotides agree with TRBD1. The germline V gene encodes CDR1 LNHNV and CDR2 YYDKDF (reference sequence). CDR3 size: 17 residues. V shed 1 base and J 2 bases; nucleotides not matched to a gene: 6. The sequenced CDR3 bases are TGTGCCACCAGCAGAGGGGGACAGGGAAGAGCTGGAAACACC. Encoded protein: CATSRGGQGRAGNT. From start to end, the CDR3 is CATSRGGQGRAGNTIYF.

This clone was found many times. The CDR3 goes on 3 residues after the read ends, and that part is filled in from the germline J gene. The rearrangement links TRBV30 to TRBJ2-7; TRBD1 matches 10 bases. CDR1 and CDR2 (germline): GTSNPN, SVGIG (reference sequence). The CDR3 is 16 amino acids. With 3 bases clipped from V and 3 bases from J, the junction kept 11 bases outside the gene matches. CDR3 sequence: CAWRPGTGVRDYEQYF. The CDR3 DNA, read in part, is TGTGCCTGGAGGCCCGGGACAGGGGTCCGGGACTACGAG. Complete variable domain (other parts from reference TRBV30 and TRBJ2-7): SQTIHQWPATLVQPVGSPLSLECTVEGTSNPNLYWYRQAAGRGLQLLFYSVGIGQISSEVPQNLSASRPQDRQFILSSKKLLLSDSGFYLCAWRPGTGVRDYEQYFGPGTRLTVT.

This clone was counted ten times or more. The CDR3 end lies 3 residues beyond the end of the read and is filled in from the germline J gene. The chain recombines TRBV14 with TRBJ1-2; D uncertain. This CDR3 spans 15 amino acids. CDR1 and CDR2 from the germline V gene are SGHDN and FVKESK. V gave up 4 bases and J gave up 4 bases, with 16 bases separating them. The CDR3 loop reads CASSRGPGYIYGYTF. The sequenced CDR3 bases are TGTGCCAGCAGCCGCGGGCCGGGGTATATCTATGGC.

This clone was recorded at least ten times. The read gets to within 3 residues of the CDR3 end, and the germline J gene fills in the rest. This chain connects TRBV20-1 to TRBJ2-3; TRBD2 agrees at 11 bases. The CDR3 is made up of 16 amino acids. The germline CDR1 and CDR2 sequences are DFQATT and SNEGSKA (reference sequence). The CDR3 DNA, read in part, is TGCAGTGCTAGAGCGGCACTAGCGGGAGCTTCGAAGACG. Translated, it gives CSARAALAGASKT. The complete CDR3 protein is CSARAALAGASKTQYF.

The table lists this clone with many counts. The read terminates 3 residues ahead of where the CDR3 ends, so the germline J gene completes it. The V gene is TRBV20-1, the J gene TRBJ1-2, with TRBD1 matching over 7 bases. CDR3 size: 13 residues. Germline CDR1 and CDR2: DFQATT and SNEGSKA (reference sequence). The DNA read from the CDR3 is TGCAGTGCTAGAGTTCGACAGGGTGAAGGC. Residues: CSARVRQGEG. The CDR3 in its entirety is CSARVRQGEGYTF.

Notes on this clone: From the germline J gene comes the end of the CDR3, since the read stops 3 residues before it. The V call is TRBV7-2, the J call TRBJ1-2; D unresolved. CDR1 SGHTA and CDR2 FQGNSA come from the germline V gene. This CDR3 has 12 amino acids. CDR3 bases read: TGTGCCAGCAGGGTAGGGCGCTACGAC. Translated, it gives CASRVGRYD. The whole CDR3 is CASRVGRYDYTF.

This clone was observed a few times. The read gets to within 3 residues of the CDR3 end, and the germline J gene fills in the rest. The chain uses TRBV19 and TRBJ2-1; 7 bases match TRBD1. V lost 7 bases and J lost 0; bases outside the gene matches: 15. The CDR3 runs 18 residues. The V gene's germline CDR1 is LNHDA and CDR2 SQIVND (reference sequence). CDR3 bases read: TGTGCCAGTAACATCCGAGACAGGGTTTCTCGCTCCTACAATGAG. Its translation: CASNIRDRVSRSYNE. The CDR3, in full, reads CASNIRDRVSRSYNEQFF.

Ten or more counts support this clone. The read ends 3 residues before the CDR3 terminus; that terminus is restored from the germline J gene. The chain recombines TRBV5-1 with TRBJ2-7, with D possibly matching TRBD1 (5 bases). The ends were cut back, 1 base at V and 5 bases at J, with 10 bases in the middle. The CDR3 consists of 13 residues. CDR1 SGHRS and CDR2 YFSETQ come from the germline V gene. Incomplete CDR3 DNA: TGCGCCAGCAGCTTGAGGTCAGGGAACGAG. Amino acids: CASSLRSGNE. In full, the CDR3 is CASSLRSGNEQYF.